This T cell receptor beta chain was found in a study of blood T cell repertoires in COVID-19. For the study at large: Sources were T cells, B-cell-depleted T cells, or PBMCs; the material itself was cDNA or gDNA.

This CDR3 contains 16 residues. Unmatched junction bases numbered 2, after V lost 3 bases and J lost 3 bases. CDR1 LGHNA and CDR2 YNFKEQ come from the germline V gene. The authors' processing: Estimated nucleated cell counts came from reference gene primer amplification. The protocol was immunoSEQ multiplex PCR, while the TCRdb copy is restricted to in-frame clones and leaves out a portion. That table furnishes V, J and clone size, whereas the DNA furnished D and trimming. The repertoire consists of 53,000 or so clones, with 76% occurring once and the leading ten covering roughly a fifth. This clonotype originated in a man between 50 and 59 years old with active or convalescent COVID-19. V is TRBV4-2 and J is TRBJ2-4; 13 nucleotides align to TRBD2. The sequencing sample was made of peripheral blood. CDR3 bases: TGTGCCAGCAGCCATGGACTAGCGGGGGACAAAAACATTCAGTACTTC. Protein sequence: CASSHGLAGDKNIQYF.